This TCR beta chain was recovered during a study of T-cell reconstitution after alpha-beta-depleted transplantation in children. CDR1 is SGHTA and CDR2 is FQGNSA in the germline V gene. V trimming: 5 bases; J trimming: 5 bases; junction bases outside the gene matches: 6. This CDR3 has 13 residues. Many counts were recorded for this clonotype. The TCRbeta library was prepared with unique molecular identifiers. Using its own MiXCR run on the PCR reads, TCRdb lists one record per CDR3 protein. The sample lists around 270,000 distinct CDR3 sequences; around 10% were seen once. The gene calls are TRBV7-2 and TRBJ2-7; 7 positions match TRBD1. The source was PBMCs, collected before TCRalphabeta/CD19-depleted stem cell transplant. This clonotype was obtained from a boy under two years old with acute myeloid leukemia, due to receive a stem cell transplant. The CDR3 sequence is CASSPTGFNEQYF. CDR3 coding DNA: TGTGCCAGCAGCCCGACAGGGTTCAACGAGCAGTACTTC.